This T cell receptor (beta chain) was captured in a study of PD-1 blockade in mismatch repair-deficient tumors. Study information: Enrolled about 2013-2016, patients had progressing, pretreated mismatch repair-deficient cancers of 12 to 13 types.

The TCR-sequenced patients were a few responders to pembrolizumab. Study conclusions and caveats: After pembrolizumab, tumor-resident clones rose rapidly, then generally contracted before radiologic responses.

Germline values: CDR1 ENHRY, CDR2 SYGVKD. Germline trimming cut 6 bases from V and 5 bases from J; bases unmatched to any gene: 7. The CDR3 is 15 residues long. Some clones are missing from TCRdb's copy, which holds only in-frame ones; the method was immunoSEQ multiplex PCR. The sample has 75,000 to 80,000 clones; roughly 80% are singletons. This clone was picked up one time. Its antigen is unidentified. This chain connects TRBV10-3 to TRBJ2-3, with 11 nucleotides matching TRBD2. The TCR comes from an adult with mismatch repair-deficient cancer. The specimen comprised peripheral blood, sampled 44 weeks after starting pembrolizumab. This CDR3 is CAISQLAGVVDTQYF. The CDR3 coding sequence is TGTGCCATCAGCCAACTAGCGGGAGTTGTAGATACGCAGTATTTT.